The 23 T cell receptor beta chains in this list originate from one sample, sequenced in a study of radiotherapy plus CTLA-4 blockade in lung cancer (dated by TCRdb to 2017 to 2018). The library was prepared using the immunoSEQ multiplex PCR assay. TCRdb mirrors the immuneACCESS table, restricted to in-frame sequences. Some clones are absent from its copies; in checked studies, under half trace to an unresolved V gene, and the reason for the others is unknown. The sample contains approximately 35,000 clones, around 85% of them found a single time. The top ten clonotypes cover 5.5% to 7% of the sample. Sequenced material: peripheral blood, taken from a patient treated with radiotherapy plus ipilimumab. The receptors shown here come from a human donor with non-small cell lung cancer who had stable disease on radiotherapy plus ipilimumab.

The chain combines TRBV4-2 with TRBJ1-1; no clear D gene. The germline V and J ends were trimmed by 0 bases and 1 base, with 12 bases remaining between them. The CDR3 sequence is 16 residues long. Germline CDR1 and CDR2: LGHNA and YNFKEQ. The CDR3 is CASSQDWAGWNTEAFF. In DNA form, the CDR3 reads TGTGCCAGCAGCCAAGATTGGGCGGGGTGGAACACTGAAGCTTTCTTT.

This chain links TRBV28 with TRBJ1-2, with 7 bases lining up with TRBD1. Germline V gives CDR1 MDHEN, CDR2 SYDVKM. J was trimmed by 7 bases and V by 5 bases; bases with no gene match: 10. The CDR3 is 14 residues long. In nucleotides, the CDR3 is TGTGCCAGCAGTCAAGGGGGCGGGCTGCGTGGCTACACCTTC. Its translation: CASSQGGGLRGYTF.

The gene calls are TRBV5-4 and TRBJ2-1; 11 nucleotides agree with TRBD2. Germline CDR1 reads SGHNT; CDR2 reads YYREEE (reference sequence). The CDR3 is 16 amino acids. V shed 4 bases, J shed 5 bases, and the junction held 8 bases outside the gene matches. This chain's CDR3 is CASSPQPGLADNEQFF. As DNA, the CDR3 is TGTGCCAGCAGCCCCCAACCGGGACTAGCGGACAATGAGCAGTTCTTC.

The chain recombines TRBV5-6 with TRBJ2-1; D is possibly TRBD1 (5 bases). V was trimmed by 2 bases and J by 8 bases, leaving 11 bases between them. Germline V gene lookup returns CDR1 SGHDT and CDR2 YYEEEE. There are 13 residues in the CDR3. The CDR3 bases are TGTGCCAGCAGCTTTTCAGGGATCGATGAGCAGTTCTTC. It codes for CASSFSGIDEQFF. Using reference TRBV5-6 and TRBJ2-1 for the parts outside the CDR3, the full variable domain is DAGVTQSPTHLIKTRGQQVTLRCSPKSGHDTVSWYQQALGQGPQFIFQYYEEEERQRGNFPDRFSGHQFPNYSSELNVNALLLGDSALYLCASSFSGIDEQFFGPGTRLTVL.

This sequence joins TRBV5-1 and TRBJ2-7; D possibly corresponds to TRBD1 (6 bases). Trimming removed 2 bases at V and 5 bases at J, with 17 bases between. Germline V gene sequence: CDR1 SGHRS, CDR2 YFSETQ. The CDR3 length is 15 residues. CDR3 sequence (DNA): TGCGCCAGCAGCTTTAGTACAGGGATGACGGACGAGCAGTACTTC. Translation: CASSFSTGMTDEQYF.

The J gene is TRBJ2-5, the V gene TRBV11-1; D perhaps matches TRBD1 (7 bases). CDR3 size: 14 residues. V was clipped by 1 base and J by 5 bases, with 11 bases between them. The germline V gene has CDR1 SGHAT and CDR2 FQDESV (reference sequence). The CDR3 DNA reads TGTGCCAGCAGCTTAGGCCCAGGGGGGGAGACCCAGTACTTC. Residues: CASSLGPGGETQYF.

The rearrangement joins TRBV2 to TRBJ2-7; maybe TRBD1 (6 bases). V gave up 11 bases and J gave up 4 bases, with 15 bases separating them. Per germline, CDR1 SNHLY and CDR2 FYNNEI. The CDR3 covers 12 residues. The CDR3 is CAGSTGRYEQYF. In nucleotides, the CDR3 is TGTGCCGGGAGTACAGGGAGATACGAGCAGTACTTC.

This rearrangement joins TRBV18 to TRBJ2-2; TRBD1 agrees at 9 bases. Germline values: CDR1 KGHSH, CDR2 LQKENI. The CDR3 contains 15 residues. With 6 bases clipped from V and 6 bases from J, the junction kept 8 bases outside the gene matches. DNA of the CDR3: TGTGCCAGCTCCCCCGGGACAGGGTACGCCGGGGAGCTGTTTTTT. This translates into CASSPGTGYAGELFF.

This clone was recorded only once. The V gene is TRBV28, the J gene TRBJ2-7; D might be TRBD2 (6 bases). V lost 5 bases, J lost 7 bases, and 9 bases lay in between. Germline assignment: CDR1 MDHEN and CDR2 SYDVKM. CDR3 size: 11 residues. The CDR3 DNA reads TGTGCCAGCAGTCCCCGGGGGGAGCAGTACTTC. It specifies CASSPRGEQYF.

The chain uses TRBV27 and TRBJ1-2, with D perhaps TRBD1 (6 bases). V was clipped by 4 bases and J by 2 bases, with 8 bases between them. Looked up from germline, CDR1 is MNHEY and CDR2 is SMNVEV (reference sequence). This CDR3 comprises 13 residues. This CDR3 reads CASSYTGNYGYTF. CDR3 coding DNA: TGTGCCAGCAGTTATACAGGGAACTATGGCTACACCTTC.

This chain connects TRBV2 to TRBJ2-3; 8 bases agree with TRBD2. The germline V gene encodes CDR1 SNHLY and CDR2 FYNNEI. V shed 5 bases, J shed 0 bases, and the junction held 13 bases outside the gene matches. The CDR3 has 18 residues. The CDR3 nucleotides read TGTGCCAGCAGTTTTGCGGGAGGCCCCATCTATAGCACAGATACGCAGTATTTT. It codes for CASSFAGGPIYSTDTQYF.

The CDR3 DNA reads TGTGCCACCAGCAGAGATCCGGGGAGCAATCAGCCCCAGCATTTT. Translation gives CATSRDPGSNQPQHF. This rearrangement joins TRBV15 to TRBJ1-5; D is undetermined. The CDR3 runs 15 residues. V lost 0 bases and J 1 base, leaving 7 bases between the germline ends. Germline CDR1 and CDR2: LNHNV and YYDKDF (reference sequence).

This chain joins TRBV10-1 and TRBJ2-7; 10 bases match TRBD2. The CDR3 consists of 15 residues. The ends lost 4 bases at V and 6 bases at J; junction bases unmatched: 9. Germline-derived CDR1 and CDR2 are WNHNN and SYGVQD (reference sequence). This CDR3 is CASSATSGKRGEQYF. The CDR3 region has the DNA TGCGCCAGCAGTGCTACTAGCGGGAAGCGAGGCGAGCAGTACTTC.

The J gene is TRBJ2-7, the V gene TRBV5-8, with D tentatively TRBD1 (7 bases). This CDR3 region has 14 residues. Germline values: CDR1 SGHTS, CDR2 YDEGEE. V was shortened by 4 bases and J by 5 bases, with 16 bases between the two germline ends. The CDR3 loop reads CASSDVRGVDEQYF. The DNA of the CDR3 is TGTGCCAGCAGCGACGTCAGGGGGGTCGACGAGCAGTACTTC. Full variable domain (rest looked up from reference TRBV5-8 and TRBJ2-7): EAGVTQSPTHLIKTRGQQATLRCSPISGHTSVYWYQQALGLGLQFLLWYDEGEERNRGNFPPRFSGRQFPNYSSELNVNALELEDSALYLCASSDVRGVDEQYFGPGTRLTVT.

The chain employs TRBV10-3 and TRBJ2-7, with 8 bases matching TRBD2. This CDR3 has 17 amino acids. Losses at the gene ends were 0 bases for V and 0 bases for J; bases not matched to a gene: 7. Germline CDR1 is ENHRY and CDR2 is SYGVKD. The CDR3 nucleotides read TGTGCCATCAGTGAGTCCCTAGCGGGTGATAGCTCCTACGAGCAGTACTTC. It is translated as CAISESLAGDSSYEQYF.

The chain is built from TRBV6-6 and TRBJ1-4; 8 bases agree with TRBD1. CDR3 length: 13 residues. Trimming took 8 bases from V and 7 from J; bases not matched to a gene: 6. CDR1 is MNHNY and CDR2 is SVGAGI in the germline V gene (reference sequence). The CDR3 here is CASRTGGGEKLFF. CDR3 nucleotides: TGTGCCAGCCGAACAGGGGGGGGTGAAAAACTGTTTTTT.

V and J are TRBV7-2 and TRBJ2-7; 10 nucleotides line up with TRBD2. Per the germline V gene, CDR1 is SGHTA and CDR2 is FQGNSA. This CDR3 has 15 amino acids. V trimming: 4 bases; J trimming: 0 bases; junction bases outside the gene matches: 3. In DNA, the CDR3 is TGTGCCAGCAGCTCCAGCGGGAGGGCCTCCTACGAGCAGTACTTC. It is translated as CASSSSGRASYEQYF.

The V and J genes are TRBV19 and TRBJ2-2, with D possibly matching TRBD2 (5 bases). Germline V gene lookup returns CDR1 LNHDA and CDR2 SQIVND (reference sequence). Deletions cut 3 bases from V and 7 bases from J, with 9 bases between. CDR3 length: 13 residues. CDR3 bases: TGTGCCAGTAGTATTCCGGGAATCGGGGAGCTGTTTTTT. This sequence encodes CASSIPGIGELFF.

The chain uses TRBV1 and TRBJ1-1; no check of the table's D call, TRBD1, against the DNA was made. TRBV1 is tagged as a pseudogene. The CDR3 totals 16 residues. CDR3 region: CTSSNRGRLGNTEAFF. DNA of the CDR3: TGCACCAGCAGTAACAGGGGAAGGTTAGGGAACACTGAAGCTTTCTTT.

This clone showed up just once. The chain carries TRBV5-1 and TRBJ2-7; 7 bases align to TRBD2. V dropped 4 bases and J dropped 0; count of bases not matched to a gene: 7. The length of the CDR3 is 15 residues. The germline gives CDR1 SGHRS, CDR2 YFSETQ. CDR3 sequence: CASSPGGLSSYEQYF. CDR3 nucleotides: TGCGCCAGCAGCCCGGGAGGCCTTAGCTCCTACGAGCAGTACTTC.

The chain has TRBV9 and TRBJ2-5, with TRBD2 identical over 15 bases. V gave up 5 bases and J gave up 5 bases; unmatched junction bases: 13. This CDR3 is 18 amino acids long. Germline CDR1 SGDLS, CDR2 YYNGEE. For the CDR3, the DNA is TGTGCCAGCAGTCTTTACCCCGACGGACTAGCGGGAGGGGAGACCCAGTACTTC. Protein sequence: CASSLYPDGLAGGETQYF.

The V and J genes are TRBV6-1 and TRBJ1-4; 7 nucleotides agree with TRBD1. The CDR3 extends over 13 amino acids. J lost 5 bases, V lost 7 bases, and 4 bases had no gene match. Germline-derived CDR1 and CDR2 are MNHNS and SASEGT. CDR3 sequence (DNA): TGTGCCAGCATAGACAGGGTCAATGAAAAACTGTTTTTT. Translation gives CASIDRVNEKLFF.

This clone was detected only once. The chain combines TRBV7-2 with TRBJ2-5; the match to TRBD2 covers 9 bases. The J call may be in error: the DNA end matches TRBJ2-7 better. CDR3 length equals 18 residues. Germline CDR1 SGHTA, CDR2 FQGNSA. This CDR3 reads CASSLLRGGRGWDYEQYF. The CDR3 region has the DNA TGTGCCAGCAGCTTACTCCGTGGCGGGAGGGGATGGGACTACGAGCAGTACTTC.